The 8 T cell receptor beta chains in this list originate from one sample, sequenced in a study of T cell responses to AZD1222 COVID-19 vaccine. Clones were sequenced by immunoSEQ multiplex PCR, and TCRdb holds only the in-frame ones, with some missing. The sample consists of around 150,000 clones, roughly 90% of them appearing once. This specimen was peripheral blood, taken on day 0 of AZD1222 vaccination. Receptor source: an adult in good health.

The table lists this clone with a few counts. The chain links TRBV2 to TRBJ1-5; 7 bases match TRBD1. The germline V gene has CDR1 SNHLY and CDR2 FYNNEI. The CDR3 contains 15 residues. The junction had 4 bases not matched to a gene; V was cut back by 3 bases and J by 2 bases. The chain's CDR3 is CASSDRQGGNQPQHF. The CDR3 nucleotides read TGTGCCAGCAGTGATCGGCAGGGGGGCAATCAGCCCCAGCATTTT.

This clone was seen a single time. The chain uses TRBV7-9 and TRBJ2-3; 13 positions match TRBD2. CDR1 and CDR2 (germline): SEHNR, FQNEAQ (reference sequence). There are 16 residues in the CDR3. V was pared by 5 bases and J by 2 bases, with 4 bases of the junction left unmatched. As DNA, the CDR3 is TGTGCCAGCAGCGCGGGACTAGCGGGGATCACAGATACGCAGTATTTT. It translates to CASSAGLAGITDTQYF.

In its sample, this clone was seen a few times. Here the CDR3 DNA reads TGTGCCAGCACCCGGGAGGCCTTCTCACACTATGGCTACACCTTC. It is translated as CASTREAFSHYGYTF. J is TRBJ1-2 and V is TRBV9; D is unclear. CDR3 size: 15 residues. V lost 6 bases to trimming and J lost 3 bases, with 18 bases between them. CDR1 and CDR2 from the germline V gene are SGDLS and YYNGEE.

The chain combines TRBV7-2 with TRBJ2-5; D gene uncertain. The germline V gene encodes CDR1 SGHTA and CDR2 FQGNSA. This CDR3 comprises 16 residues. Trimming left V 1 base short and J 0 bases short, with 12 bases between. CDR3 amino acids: CASSLGIGLYQETQYF. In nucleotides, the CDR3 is TGTGCCAGCAGCTTAGGGATAGGGTTATACCAAGAGACCCAGTACTTC.

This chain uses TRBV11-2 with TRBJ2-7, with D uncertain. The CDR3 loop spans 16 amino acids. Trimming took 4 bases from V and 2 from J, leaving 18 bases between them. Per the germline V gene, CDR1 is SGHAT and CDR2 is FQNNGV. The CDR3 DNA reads TGTGCCAGCAGCTCCGCCCCCGACTTTCTAACCTACGAGCAGTACTTC. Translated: CASSSAPDFLTYEQYF. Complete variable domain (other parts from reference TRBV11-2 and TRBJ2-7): EAGVAQSPRYKIIEKRQSVAFWCNPISGHATLYWYQQILGQGPKLLIQFQNNGVVDDSQLPKDRFSAERLKGVDSTLKIQPAKLEDSAVYLCASSSAPDFLTYEQYFGPGTRLTVT.

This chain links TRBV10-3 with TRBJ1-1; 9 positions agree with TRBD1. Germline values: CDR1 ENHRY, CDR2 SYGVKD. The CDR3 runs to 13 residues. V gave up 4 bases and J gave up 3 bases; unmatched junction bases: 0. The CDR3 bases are TGTGCCATCAGTGGGACAGGGGACACTGAAGCTTTCTTT. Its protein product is CAISGTGDTEAFF.

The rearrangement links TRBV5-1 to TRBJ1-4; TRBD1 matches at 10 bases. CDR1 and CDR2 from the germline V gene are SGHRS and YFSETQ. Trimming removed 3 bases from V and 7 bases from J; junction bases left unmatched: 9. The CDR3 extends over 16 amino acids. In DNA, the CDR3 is TGCGCCAGCAGCTGGGACGGACAGGGGGGACGTGAAAAACTGTTTTTT. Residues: CASSWDGQGGREKLFF.

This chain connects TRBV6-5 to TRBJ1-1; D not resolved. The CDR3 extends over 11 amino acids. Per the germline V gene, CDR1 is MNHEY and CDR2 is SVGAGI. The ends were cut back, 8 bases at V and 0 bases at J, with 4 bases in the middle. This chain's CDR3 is CASYLNTEAFF. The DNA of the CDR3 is TGTGCCAGCTATTTGAACACTGAAGCTTTCTTT.